The 5 T cell receptor beta chains listed next were all sequenced from one sample in a study of regulatory T cells in long-lasting Graves disease. Investigators prepared the TCR beta libraries by applying iRepertoire HTBI primers and Arm-PCR of CDR3 regions. TCRdb re-derived calls from the multiplex PCR reads in MiXCR, one entry per CDR3 protein. This table has 400,000 to 550,000 distinct CDR3 sequences, about 16% appearing once. Time point reported: newly diagnosed GD, antithyroid drugs for less than 3 months. PBMCs were the source of the RNA used for TCR sequencing. These same records also appear under a second study, on T cells in Graves' hyperthyroidism and ophthalmopathy.

The source was peripheral blood mononuclear cells (PBMCs), collected at new diagnosis, from a patient treated with antithyroid drugs. Source of these receptors: a woman between 18 and 29 years old with Graves disease.

This clonotype was observed at least ten times. The chain combines TRBV5-1 with TRBJ2-7; 11 nucleotides match TRBD2. Germline assignment: CDR1 SGHRS and CDR2 YFSETQ. Trimming took 0 bases from V and 2 from J; bases not matched to a gene: 1. This CDR3 comprises 15 residues. The CDR3 sequence is CASSLGTSGPYEQYF. Here the CDR3 DNA reads TGCGCCAGCAGCTTGGGGACTAGCGGGCCCTACGAGCAGTACTTC.

This clonotype was recorded many times. The gene calls are TRBV7-9 and TRBJ2-7; TRBD1 aligns across 9 bases. The V and J ends lost 0 bases and 0 bases, in that order; junction bases with no gene match: 6. The CDR3 extends over 17 amino acids. CDR1 SEHNR and CDR2 FQNEAQ come from the germline V gene (reference sequence). CDR3 bases: TGTGCCAGCAGCTTAGCCACAGGGGGCCGTAGCTCCTACGAGCAGTACTTC. It translates to CASSLATGGRSSYEQYF. Using reference TRBV7-9 and TRBJ2-7 for the parts outside the CDR3, the full variable domain is DTGVSQNPRHKITKRGQNVTFRCDPISEHNRLYWYRQTLGQGPEFLTYFQNEAQLEKSRLLSDRFSAERPKGSFSTLEIQRTEQGDSAMYLCASSLATGGRSSYEQYFGPGTRLTVT.

The chain carries TRBV6-1 and TRBJ2-5, with no clear D. Between the trimmed V and J ends, which lost 3 bases and 6 bases, there was a span of 14 bases. The CDR3 covers 14 residues. Germline assignment: CDR1 MNHNS and CDR2 SASEGT. CDR3 in amino acids: CASSETLIAKTQYF. CDR3 DNA: TGTGCCAGCAGTGAGACATTAATTGCCAAGACCCAGTACTTC.

This chain joins TRBV5-1 and TRBJ2-5, with D possibly TRBD1 on 6 matching bases. CDR3 size: 14 residues. CDR1 is SGHRS, CDR2 YFSETQ, per germline. Trimming left V 2 bases short and J 4 bases short, with 12 bases between. In DNA form, the CDR3 reads TGCGCCAGCAGCTTTCAGGGGCCCTCAGAGACCCAGTACTTC. Its translation: CASSFQGPSETQYF.

V is TRBV18 and J is TRBJ2-1; perhaps TRBD1 as D (6 bases). V lost 3 bases to trimming and J lost 2 bases, with 14 bases between them. Germline V gene lookup returns CDR1 KGHSH and CDR2 LQKENI. CDR3 length: 16 amino acids. CDR3 DNA sequence: TGTGCCAGCTCACCTCCTCTAGGGGGACCCTACAATGAGCAGTTCTTC. It translates to CASSPPLGGPYNEQFF.